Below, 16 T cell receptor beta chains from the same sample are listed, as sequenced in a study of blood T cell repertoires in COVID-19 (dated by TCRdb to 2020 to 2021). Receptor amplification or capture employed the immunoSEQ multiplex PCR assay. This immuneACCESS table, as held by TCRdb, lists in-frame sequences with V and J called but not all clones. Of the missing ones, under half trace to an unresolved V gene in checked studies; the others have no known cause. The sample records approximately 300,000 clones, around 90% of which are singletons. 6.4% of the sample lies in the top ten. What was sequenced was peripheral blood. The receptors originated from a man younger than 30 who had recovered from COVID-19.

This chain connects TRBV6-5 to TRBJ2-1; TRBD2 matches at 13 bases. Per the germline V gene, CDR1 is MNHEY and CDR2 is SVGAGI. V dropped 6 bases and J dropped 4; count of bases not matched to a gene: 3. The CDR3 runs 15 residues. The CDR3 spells CASRILAGGYNEQFF. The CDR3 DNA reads TGTGCCAGCAGAATACTAGCGGGGGGGTACAATGAGCAGTTCTTC.

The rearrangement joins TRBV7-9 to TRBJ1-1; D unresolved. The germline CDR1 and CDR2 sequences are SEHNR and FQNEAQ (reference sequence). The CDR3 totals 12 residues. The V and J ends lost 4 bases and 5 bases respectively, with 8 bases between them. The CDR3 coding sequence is TGTGCCAGCAGCTGGAGAGGGACTGAAGCTTTCTTT. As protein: CASSWRGTEAFF.

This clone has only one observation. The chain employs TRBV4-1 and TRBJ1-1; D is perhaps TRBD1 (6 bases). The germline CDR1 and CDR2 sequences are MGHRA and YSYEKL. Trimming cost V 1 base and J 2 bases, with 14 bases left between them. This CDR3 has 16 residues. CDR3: CASSQAGAGVNTEAFF. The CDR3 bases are TGCGCCAGCAGCCAAGCAGGGGCAGGCGTTAACACTGAAGCTTTCTTT.

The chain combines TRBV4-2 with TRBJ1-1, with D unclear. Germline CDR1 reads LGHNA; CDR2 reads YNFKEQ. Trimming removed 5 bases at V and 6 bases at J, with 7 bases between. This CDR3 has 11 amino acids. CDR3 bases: TGTGCCAGCAGCGCGGGCGCTGAAGCTTTCTTT. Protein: CASSAGAEAFF.

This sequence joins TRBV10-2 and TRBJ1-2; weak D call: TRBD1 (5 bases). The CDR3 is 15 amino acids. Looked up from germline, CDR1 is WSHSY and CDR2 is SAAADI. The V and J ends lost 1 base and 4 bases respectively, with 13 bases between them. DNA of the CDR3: TGCGCCAGCAGTGAGTTGAGTACAGGAGCCTATGGCTACACCTTC. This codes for CASSELSTGAYGYTF.

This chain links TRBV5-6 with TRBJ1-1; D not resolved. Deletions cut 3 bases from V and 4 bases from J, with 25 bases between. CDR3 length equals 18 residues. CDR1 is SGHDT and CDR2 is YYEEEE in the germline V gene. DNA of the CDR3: TGTGCCAGCAGCTCTCCCTCGCCTGGACGGGAGGAAAGCACTGAAGCTTTCTTT. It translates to CASSSPSPGREESTEAFF.

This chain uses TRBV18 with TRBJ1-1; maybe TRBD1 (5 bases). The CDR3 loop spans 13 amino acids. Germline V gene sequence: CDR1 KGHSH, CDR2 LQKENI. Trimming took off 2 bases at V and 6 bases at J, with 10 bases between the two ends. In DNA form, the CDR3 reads TGTGCCAGCTCACCAGGGACTGGGGCTGAAGCTTTCTTT. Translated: CASSPGTGAEAFF.

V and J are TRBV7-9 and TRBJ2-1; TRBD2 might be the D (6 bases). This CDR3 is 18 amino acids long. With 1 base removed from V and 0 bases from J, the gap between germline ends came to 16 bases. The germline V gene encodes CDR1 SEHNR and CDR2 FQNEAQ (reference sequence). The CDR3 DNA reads TGTGCCAGCAGCTTAGGGGCGATAGCGGTGGGCTCCTACAATGAGCAGTTCTTC. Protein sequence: CASSLGAIAVGSYNEQFF.

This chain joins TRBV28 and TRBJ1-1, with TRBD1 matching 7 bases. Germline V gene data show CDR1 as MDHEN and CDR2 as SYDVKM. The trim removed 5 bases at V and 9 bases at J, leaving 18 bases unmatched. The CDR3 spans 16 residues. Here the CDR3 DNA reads TGTGCCAGCAGTAAAGGTGAGGGGGCAGGGGTGCTACAAGCTTTCTTT. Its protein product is CASSKGEGAGVLQAFF.

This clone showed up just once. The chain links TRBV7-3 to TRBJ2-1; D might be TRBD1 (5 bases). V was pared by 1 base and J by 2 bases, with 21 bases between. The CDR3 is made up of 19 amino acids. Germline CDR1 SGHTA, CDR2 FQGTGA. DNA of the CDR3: TGTGCCAGCAGCTTAAAGGGGCCAGCTCACAGTTTGACCTACAATGAGCAGTTCTTC. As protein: CASSLKGPAHSLTYNEQFF.

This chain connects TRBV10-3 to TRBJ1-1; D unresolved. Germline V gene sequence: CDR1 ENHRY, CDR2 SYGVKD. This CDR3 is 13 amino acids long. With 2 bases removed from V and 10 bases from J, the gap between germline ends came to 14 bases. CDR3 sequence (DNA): TGTGCCATCAGTGAGGAACAGCTCGGTGGAGCTTTCTTT. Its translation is CAISEEQLGGAFF.

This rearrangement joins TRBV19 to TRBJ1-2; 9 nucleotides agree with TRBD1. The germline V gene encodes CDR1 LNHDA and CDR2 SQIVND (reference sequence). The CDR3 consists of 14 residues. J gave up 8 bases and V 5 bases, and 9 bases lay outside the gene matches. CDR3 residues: CASSLGQGRGGYTF. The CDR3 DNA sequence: TGTGCCAGTAGTCTTGGACAGGGGCGGGGAGGCTACACCTTC.

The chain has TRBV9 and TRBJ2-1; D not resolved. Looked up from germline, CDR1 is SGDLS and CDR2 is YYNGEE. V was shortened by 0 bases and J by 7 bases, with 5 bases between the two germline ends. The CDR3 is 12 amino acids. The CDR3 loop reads CASSVAENEQFF. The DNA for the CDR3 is TGTGCCAGCAGCGTAGCTGAGAATGAGCAGTTCTTC.

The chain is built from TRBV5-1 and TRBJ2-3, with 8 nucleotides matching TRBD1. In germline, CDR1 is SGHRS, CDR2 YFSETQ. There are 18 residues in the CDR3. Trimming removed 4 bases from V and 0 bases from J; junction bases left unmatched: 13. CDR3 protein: CASSGGQGFGLSTDTQYF. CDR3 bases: TGCGCCAGCAGCGGTGGACAGGGCTTTGGCCTTAGCACAGATACGCAGTATTTT.

CDR3 in DNA: TGTGCCAGCAGTGAACCTGTTGGAGACAATGAGCAGTTCTTC. Encoded protein: CASSEPVGDNEQFF. The J gene is TRBJ2-1, the V gene TRBV6-1; the D is unclear. CDR3 size: 14 residues. CDR1 is MNHNS and CDR2 is SASEGT in the germline V gene. Trimming pared 2 bases from V and 5 bases from J, leaving 10 bases between.

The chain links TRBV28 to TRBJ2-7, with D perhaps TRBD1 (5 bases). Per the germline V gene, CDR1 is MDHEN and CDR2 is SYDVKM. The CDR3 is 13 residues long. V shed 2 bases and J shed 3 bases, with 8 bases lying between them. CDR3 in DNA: TGTGCCAGCAGTTTAGGGGCTTACTACGAGCAGTACTTC. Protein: CASSLGAYYEQYF.